What follows is one T cell receptor beta chain and its context. The source of the sample is a study of blood T cells in healthy people across ages. Sample-barcoded 5' priming and a J-beta primer mix drove a second PCR of about 7 to 12 cycles. A single record per CDR3 protein comes from TCRdb applying MiXCR to the 5' RACE reads. Here the sample spans under 1,100,000 distinct CDR3 sequences, under 30% being singletons. V shed 3 bases and J shed 11 bases, with 10 bases lying between them. The CDR3 is 10 residues long. Germline V gene sequence: CDR1 SQVTM, CDR2 ANQGSEA. The same sample was also used in a study of T cells of mothers and their children. From that second work: Each child contributed approximately 3 million TCR beta CDR3 reads, while each mother contributed over 8.5 million.

This chain links TRBV29-1 with TRBJ2-5, with D uncertain. The sample consisted of blood. The receptor comes from a girl between 2 and 10 years old in good health. CDR3 in amino acids: CSVEDDQQYF. CDR3 in DNA: TGCAGCGTTGAGGACGATCAGCAGTACTTC. The full variable domain, completed using reference TRBV29-1 and TRBJ2-5, is SAVISQKPSRDICQRGTSLTIQCQVDSQVTMMFWYRQQPGQSLTLIATANQGSEATYESGFVIDKFPISRPNLTFSTLTVSNMSPEDSSIYLCSVEDDQQYFGPGTRLLVL.